The rows below give T cell receptor beta chains drawn from one sample of a study of T cells in Graves' hyperthyroidism and ophthalmopathy. TCRdb used MiXCR to reprocess the multiplex PCR reads, holding one entry per CDR3 protein. The sample yields around 520,000 distinct CDR3 sequences, about 15% seen once. The sequenced sample consisted of blood. All receptors come from a woman under 30 with Graves' hyperthyroidism. Each CDR3 is given with its conserved first and last residue. Fields, in order: clone size, J gene, V gene, D gene, CDR3 protein, CDR3 DNA. A D gene is named only where the DNA matches it firmly. Clone size is stated in some rows and not others, as once, few, many or a class when expanded.

clone size: NA; J gene: TRBJ2-1; V gene: TRBV24-1; D gene: TRBD2; CDR3 protein: CATSDFGLAENYNEQFF; CDR3 DNA: TGTGCCACCAGTGATTTTGGACTAGCGGAGAACTACAATGAGCAGTTCTTC
clone size: many; J gene: TRBJ2-1; V gene: TRBV6-2/TRBV6-3; D gene: TRBD1; CDR3 protein: CASSYEGASYNEQFF; CDR3 DNA: TGTGCCAGCAGTTACGAGGGGGCCTCCTACAATGAGCAGTTCTTC
clone size: many; J gene: TRBJ1-6; V gene: TRBV7-9; D gene: NA; CDR3 protein: CASSRISLSSYNSPLHF; CDR3 DNA: TGTGCCAGCAGCCGCATCTCACTAAGCTCCTATAATTCACCCCTCCACTTT
clone size: few; J gene: TRBJ2-2; V gene: TRBV18; D gene: TRBD2; CDR3 protein: CASSPGLLNTGELFF; CDR3 DNA: TGTGCCAGCTCACCGGGACTACTTAACACCGGGGAGCTGTTTTTT
clone size: many; J gene: TRBJ1-2; V gene: TRBV13; D gene: TRBD1; CDR3 protein: CASSFVPGQERANYGYTF; CDR3 DNA: TGTGCCAGCAGCTTCGTCCCGGGACAGGAACGAGCTAACTATGGCTACACCTTC
clone size: many; J gene: TRBJ2-7; V gene: TRBV7-8; D gene: TRBD1; CDR3 protein: CASSLDGGQVVYEQYF; CDR3 DNA: TGTGCCAGCAGCTTAGATGGGGGACAGGTTGTTTACGAGCAGTACTTC
clone size: NA; J gene: TRBJ2-4; V gene: TRBV12-3/TRBV12-4; D gene: NA; CDR3 protein: CASSFVPGKNIQYF; CDR3 DNA: TGTGCCAGCAGTTTCGTTCCGGGAAAAAACATTCAGTACTTC
clone size: many; J gene: TRBJ2-1; V gene: TRBV20-1; D gene: TRBD1; CDR3 protein: CSALGTGYNEQFF; CDR3 DNA: TGCAGTGCCCTCGGGACAGGGTACAATGAGCAGTTCTTC
clone size: many; J gene: TRBJ2-5; V gene: TRBV29-1; D gene: NA; CDR3 protein: CSVEGPPKWGSGLETQYF; CDR3 DNA: TGCAGCGTTGAAGGGCCCCCGAAATGGGGGAGCGGCTTGGAGACCCAGTACTTC
clone size: many; J gene: TRBJ1-2; V gene: TRBV10-3; D gene: TRBD1; CDR3 protein: CAISEGTGAIYGYTF; CDR3 DNA: TGTGCCATCAGTGAGGGGACAGGGGCCATCTATGGCTACACCTTC
clone size: few; J gene: TRBJ2-2; V gene: TRBV5-1; D gene: NA; CDR3 protein: CASSLDRRTGGLFF; CDR3 DNA: TGCGCCAGCAGCTTGGACAGACGCACCGGGGGGCTGTTTTTT
clone size: many; J gene: TRBJ2-1; V gene: TRBV9; D gene: TRBD2; CDR3 protein: CASSVDPGLVLYEQFF; CDR3 DNA: TGTGCCAGCAGCGTAGACCCGGGACTAGTTTTATATGAGCAGTTCTTC
clone size: few; J gene: TRBJ2-4; V gene: TRBV5-1; D gene: TRBD2; CDR3 protein: CASSLATVAGVAKNIQYF; CDR3 DNA: TGCGCCAGCAGCTTGGCCACGGTAGCGGGAGTTGCCAAAAACATTCAGTACTTC
clone size: NA; J gene: TRBJ2-3; V gene: TRBV20-1; D gene: NA; CDR3 protein: CSARVPADTQYF; CDR3 DNA: TGCAGTGCTAGAGTGCCGGCGGATACGCAGTATTTT
clone size: many; J gene: TRBJ2-3; V gene: TRBV20-1; D gene: NA; CDR3 protein: CSAPSGTGWLDGTDTQYF; CDR3 DNA: TGCAGTGCTCCCAGCGGGACAGGCTGGCTAGATGGCACAGATACGCAGTATTTT
clone size: many; J gene: TRBJ1-1; V gene: TRBV28; D gene: NA; CDR3 protein: CASSLWDTIPNTEAFF; CDR3 DNA: TGTGCCAGCAGTTTATGGGACACAATTCCGAACACTGAAGCTTTCTTT
clone size: many; J gene: TRBJ2-1; V gene: TRBV11-2; D gene: NA; CDR3 protein: CASSLVGPGSNEQFF; CDR3 DNA: TGTGCCAGCAGCTTAGTTGGTCCGGGAAGCAATGAGCAGTTCTTC
clone size: many; J gene: TRBJ2-4; V gene: TRBV30; D gene: NA; CDR3 protein: CAWSAGRNIQYF; CDR3 DNA: TGTGCCTGGAGCGCTGGGAGGAACATTCAGTACTTC
clone size: many; J gene: TRBJ1-4; V gene: TRBV12-3/TRBV12-4; D gene: TRBD1; CDR3 protein: CASSPGGSNEKLFF; CDR3 DNA: TGTGCCAGCAGCCCAGGGGGCTCTAATGAAAAACTGTTTTTT
clone size: many; J gene: TRBJ1-2; V gene: TRBV27; D gene: NA; CDR3 protein: CASSIGLLANYGYTF; CDR3 DNA: TGTGCCAGCAGTATTGGACTCTTAGCTAACTATGGCTACACCTTC
clone size: NA; J gene: TRBJ2-2; V gene: TRBV2; D gene: TRBD1; CDR3 protein: CASIGQGNTGELFF; CDR3 DNA: TGTGCCAGCATCGGACAGGGGAACACCGGGGAGCTGTTTTTT